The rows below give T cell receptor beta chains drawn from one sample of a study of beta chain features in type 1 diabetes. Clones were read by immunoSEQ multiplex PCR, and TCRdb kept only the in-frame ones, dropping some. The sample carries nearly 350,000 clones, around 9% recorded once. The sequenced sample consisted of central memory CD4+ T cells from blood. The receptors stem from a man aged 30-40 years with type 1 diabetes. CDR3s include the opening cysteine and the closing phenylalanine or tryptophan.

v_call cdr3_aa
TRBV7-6 CASSFVSVGEAFF
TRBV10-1 CATPRRGPNYEQYF
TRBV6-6 CASSWGQGYTGELFF
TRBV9 CASSVGVSSDTQYF
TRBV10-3 CAISESTGTDTQYF
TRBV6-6 CASSKQESYNSPLHF
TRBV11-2 CASSLDRSQETQYF
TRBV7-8 CASSPQTGYYGYTF
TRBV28 CASSFMNTEAFF
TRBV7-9 CASSLRGDLLSEQYF
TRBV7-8 CASSLGTTPEQYF
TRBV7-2 CASSSHVSNQPQHF
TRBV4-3 CASSQGRGSDTQYF
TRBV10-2 CAARGPDPQETQYF
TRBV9 CASSPRQANYGYTF
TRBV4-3 CASSQLGQGDYGYTF
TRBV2 CASSEREDYEQYF
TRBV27 CASRVELGDNSYEQYF
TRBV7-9 CASSSQGQPSSYNSPLHF
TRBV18 CASSPLRTANTGELFF
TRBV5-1 CASTSGGAGVTDTQYF
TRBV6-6 CASTPAGGPVNEQFF
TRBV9 CASSPALNTQYF
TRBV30 CAHVRTGFIRNTEAFF
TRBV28 CASSLDQGEGVRSQPQHF
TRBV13 CASSPRQGGGTF
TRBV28 CASRGVQETQYF
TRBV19 CASSWERSTEAFF
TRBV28 CASMQYNSPLHF
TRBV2 CASSERDREYEQYF
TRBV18 CASSEIGRGYTF
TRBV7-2 CASSLQVTNYNEQFF
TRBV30 CAWAGLRNEQFF
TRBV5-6 CASSLSTASYEQYF
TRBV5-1 CASSLIGGDSSYNEQFF
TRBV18 CASSPLDRAFEAFF
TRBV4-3 CASSQDRQGRDGYTF
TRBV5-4 CASSLLTGAEDTQYF
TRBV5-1 CASVRLEASQETQYF
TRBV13 CASSETWTGTSTDTQYF
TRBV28 CASSPSLILQNYGYTF
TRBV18 CASSPTSTFNTGELFF
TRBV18 CASSPPWGRNTEAFF